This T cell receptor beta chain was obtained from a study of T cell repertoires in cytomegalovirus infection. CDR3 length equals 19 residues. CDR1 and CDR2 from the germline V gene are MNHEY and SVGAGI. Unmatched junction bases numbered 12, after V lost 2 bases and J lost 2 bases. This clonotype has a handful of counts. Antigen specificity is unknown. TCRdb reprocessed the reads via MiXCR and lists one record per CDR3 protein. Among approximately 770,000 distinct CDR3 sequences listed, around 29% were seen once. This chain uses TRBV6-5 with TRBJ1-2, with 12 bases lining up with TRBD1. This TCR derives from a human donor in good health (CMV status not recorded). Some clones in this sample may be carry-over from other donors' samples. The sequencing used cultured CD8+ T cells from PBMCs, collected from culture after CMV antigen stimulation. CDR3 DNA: TGTGCCAGCAGTTACCTCGTGCGGGACAGGGGGCCCTACAACTATGGCTACACCTTC. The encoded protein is CASSYLVRDRGPYNYGYTF.